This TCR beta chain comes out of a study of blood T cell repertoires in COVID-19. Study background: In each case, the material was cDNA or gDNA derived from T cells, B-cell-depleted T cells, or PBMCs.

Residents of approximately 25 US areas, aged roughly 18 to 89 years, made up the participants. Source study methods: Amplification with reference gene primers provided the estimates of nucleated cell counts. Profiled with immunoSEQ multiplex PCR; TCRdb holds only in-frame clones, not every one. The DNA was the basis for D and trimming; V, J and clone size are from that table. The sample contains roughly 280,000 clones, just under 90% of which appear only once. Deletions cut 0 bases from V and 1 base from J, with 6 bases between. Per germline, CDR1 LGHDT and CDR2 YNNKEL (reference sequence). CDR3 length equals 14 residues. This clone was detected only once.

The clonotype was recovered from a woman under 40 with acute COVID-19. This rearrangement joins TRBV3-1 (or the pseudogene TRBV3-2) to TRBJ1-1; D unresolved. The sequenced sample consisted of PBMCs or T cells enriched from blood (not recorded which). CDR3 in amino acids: CASSQERKNTEAFF. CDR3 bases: TGTGCCAGCAGCCAAGAGAGAAAGAACACTGAAGCTTTCTTT.